This T cell receptor beta chain comes out of a study of blood T cell repertoires in COVID-19. The assay was immunoSEQ multiplex PCR, and TCRdb's table has in-frame clones only and misses some. This table holds about 280,000 clones, 85% found once. The V gene lost 2 bases and the J gene lost 4 bases, with 8 bases spanning the gap. The CDR3 is 13 residues long. The germline V gene encodes CDR1 MRHNA and CDR2 SNTAGT. The V and J genes are TRBV6-4 and TRBJ1-2; unclear D gene. Sequences were obtained from peripheral blood. The receptor was derived from a human donor in a cohort sampled during active COVID-19. CDR3 sequence (DNA): TGTGCCAGCAGTGACGGAGGAAGCTATGGCTACACCTTC. It is translated as CASSDGGSYGYTF.